This is a list of T cell receptor beta chains from one sample in a study of blood T cells in healthy people across ages. TCRdb used MiXCR to reprocess the 5' RACE reads, holding one entry per CDR3 protein. The data hold some 1.5 million distinct CDR3 sequences, with approximately 28% observed a single time. The sequencing sample was made of blood. These receptors all come from a woman between 25 and 40 years old in good health. Both conserved end residues are part of each CDR3. A D gene is named only where the DNA matches it firmly. The size of a clone is reported for some rows only, either as once, few or many, or as a class for expanded clones.

v_call,d_call,j_call,clone_size,cdr3_aa,cdr3_nt
TRBV14,-,TRBJ2-3,-,CASSLLPGADTQYF,TGTGCCAGCAGCTTACTCCCAGGGGCAGATACGCAGTATTTT
TRBV7-2,TRBD2,TRBJ2-7,-,CASSPPGASGGAPEQYF,TGTGCCAGCAGCCCCCCCGGGGCTAGCGGGGGGGCTCCTGAGCAGTACTTC
TRBV10-2,-,TRBJ1-1,-,CASSQTGEVEAFF,TGCGCCAGCAGTCAAACGGGGGAGGTAGAAGCTTTCTTT
TRBV20-1,TRBD2,TRBJ2-1,many,CSATLAGGSYNEQFF,TGCAGTGCAACTCTAGCGGGGGGCTCCTACAACGAGCAGTTCTTC
TRBV30,TRBD1,TRBJ1-6,few,CAWSGTGASPLHF,TGTGCCTGGAGTGGGACAGGGGCTTCACCCCTCCACTTT
TRBV6-6,-,TRBJ1-1,-,CASSYSPLWGALTEAFF,TGTGCCAGCAGTTACTCCCCTTTGTGGGGGGCGCTCACTGAAGCTTTCTTT
TRBV5-1,-,TRBJ2-5,-,CASSFGSGGETRYF,-
TRBV11-2,-,TRBJ1-2,once,CASSRAGGIRGYTF,TGTGCCAGCAGCCGTGCGGGAGGGATTCGCGGCTACACCTTC
TRBV3-1,-,TRBJ2-5,-,CASSGRDVEETQYF,TGTGCCAGCAGCGGACGGGACGTCGAAGAGACCCAGTACTTC
TRBV27,-,TRBJ2-7,many,CASSLLQGSYEQYF,TGTGCCAGCAGTTTACTGCAAGGCTCCTACGAGCAGTACTTC
TRBV29-1,-,TRBJ1-1,few,CSVMVGTEAFF,TGCAGCGTGATGGTGGGCACTGAAGCTTTCTTT
TRBV7-9,-,TRBJ2-5,few,CASTSVSQETQYF,TGTGCCAGCACCTCGGTTTCCCAAGAGACCCAGTACTTC
TRBV6-6,-,TRBJ1-5,-,CASSQGWPQHF,TGTGCCAGCAGCCAGGGGTGGCCCCAGCATTTT
TRBV6-5,-,TRBJ1-2,-,CASTLIVCNYGYTF,TGTGCCAGCACCTTGATAGTTTGTAACTATGGCTACACCTTC
TRBV10-2,-,TRBJ2-1,many,CAVRDAAYNEQFF,TGCGCCGTCCGGGACGCCGCCTACAATGAGCAGTTCTTC
TRBV20-1,-,TRBJ1-2,-,CSAPESYGYTF,TGCAGTGCCCCTGAATCCTATGGCTACACCTTC
TRBV5-1,TRBD1,TRBJ2-3,-,CASSLRTGEVPDTQYF,TGCGCCAGCAGCCTAAGGACAGGGGAGGTTCCAGATACGCAGTATTTT
TRBV5-5,TRBD1,TRBJ1-2,few,CASSLPGTGGGYTF,TGTGCCAGCAGTTTGCCTGGGACAGGGGGAGGCTACACCTTC
TRBV18,-,TRBJ1-5,-,CASSPIRQAGGNQPQHF,TGTGCCAGCTCACCTATCCGACAGGCTGGGGGCAATCAGCCCCAGCATTTT
TRBV6-2/TRBV6-3,-,TRBJ2-7,many,CASNPGSYEQYF,TGTGCCAGCAACCCCGGCTCCTACGAGCAGTACTTC
TRBV4-3,-,TRBJ2-1,-,CASSQDGPEYSSYNEQFF,TGCGCCAGCAGCCAAGATGGGCCCGAATATAGCTCCTACAATGAGCAGTTCTTC
TRBV12-3/TRBV12-4,-,TRBJ2-1,few,CASSLAQGYNEQFF,TGTGCCAGCAGTCTCGCCCAAGGCTACAATGAGCAGTTCTTC
TRBV12-3/TRBV12-4,-,TRBJ1-2,many,CASSTGTPKFNYGYTF,TGTGCCAGCAGTACCGGGACGCCTAAATTTAACTATGGCTACACCTTC
TRBV25-1,-,TRBJ2-2,-,CASSEGGTGTGELFF,TGTGCCAGCAGTGAAGGCGGGACGGGTACCGGGGAGCTGTTTTTT
TRBV20-1,TRBD2,TRBJ2-1,few,CSARPPTGGYNEQFF,TGCAGTGCTAGGCCCCCCACGGGAGGGTACAATGAGCAGTTCTTC
TRBV7-7,TRBD2,TRBJ2-1,few,CASSQTLAGGLNEQFF,TGTGCCAGCAGCCAGACACTAGCGGGAGGGCTCAATGAGCAGTTCTTC
TRBV30,-,TRBJ2-7,many,CAWSLLRGSYEQYF,TGTGCCTGGAGTTTATTGAGGGGATCCTACGAGCAGTACTTC
TRBV7-9,-,TRBJ2-7,-,CASSSLAEDYEQYF,TGTGCCAGCAGCTCGCTGGCGGAGGACTACGAGCAGTACTTC
TRBV6-1,-,TRBJ2-3,few,CASSEPPVPDTQYF,TGTGCCAGCAGTGAGCCCCCGGTGCCAGATACGCAGTATTTT
TRBV5-1,TRBD1,TRBJ2-2,few,CASSLVQGAGGELFF,TGCGCCAGCAGCTTGGTTCAGGGGGCCGGCGGGGAGCTGTTTTTT
TRBV20-1,-,TRBJ2-3,-,CSARDSRESGSTDTQYF,TGCAGTGCTAGAGATTCCCGGGAGTCGGGAAGCACAGATACGCAGTATTTT
TRBV7-2,TRBD2,TRBJ2-1,-,CASSGSGTSLYNEQFF,TGTGCCAGCAGCGGGTCCGGGACTAGCCTATACAATGAGCAGTTCTTC
TRBV20-1,-,TRBJ2-5,many,CSASGSQWKTQYF,TGCAGTGCTAGCGGATCGCAGTGGAAGACCCAGTACTTC
TRBV6-1,-,TRBJ2-7,few,CASSEGPGFDEQYF,TGTGCCAGCAGTGAAGGTCCAGGGTTTGACGAGCAGTACTTC
TRBV5-5,TRBD2,TRBJ2-3,many,CASSVIAGSTDTQYF,TGTGCCAGCAGCGTCATAGCGGGGAGCACAGATACGCAGTATTTT
TRBV15,-,TRBJ1-4,few,CATSRAGNNEKLFF,TGTGCCACCAGCAGGGCGGGAAATAATGAAAAACTGTTTTTT
TRBV2,-,TRBJ1-5,-,CASNYLTAGQPQHF,TGTGCCAGCAATTACTTAACGGCGGGTCAGCCCCAGCATTTT
TRBV7-2,TRBD2,TRBJ2-1,-,CASSPRLAGRNNEQFF,TGTGCCAGCAGCCCTCGCCTAGCGGGAAGGAACAATGAGCAGTTCTTC
TRBV11-2,-,TRBJ1-4,few,CASSPPGRANEKLFF,TGTGCCAGCAGCCCACCGGGACGGGCTAATGAAAAACTGTTTTTT
TRBV5-1,TRBD2,TRBJ2-3,-,CASTGGGGTDTQYF,TGCGCCAGCACCGGCGGGGGAGGCACAGATACGCAGTATTTT
TRBV12-3/TRBV12-4,TRBD1,TRBJ2-5,many,CASSPFGTGRETQYF,TGTGCCAGCAGCCCCTTTGGGACAGGGAGGGAGACCCAGTACTTC
TRBV12-3/TRBV12-4,-,TRBJ1-2,-,CASSVRRVEYGYTF,TGTGCCAGCAGTGTTCGCAGGGTAGAGTATGGCTACACCTTC
TRBV7-9,-,TRBJ2-1,many,CASRGLGGIGEQFF,TGTGCCAGCAGGGGACTTGGGGGGATTGGCGAGCAGTTCTTC
TRBV10-2,TRBD1,TRBJ1-1,few,CASSERGRGSNTEAFF,TGCGCCAGCAGTGAGAGGGGGCGAGGGTCGAACACTGAAGCTTTCTTT